These 32 T cell receptor beta chains originate from one sample sequenced in a study of cytomegalovirus exposure and HLA in healthy donors. Researchers ran the PCR with 60 Vbeta and 13 Jbeta primers. Sequenced by immunoSEQ multiplex PCR; TCRdb stores in-frame clones only, minus some. The sample yields approximately 150,000 clones, around 72% seen once. Sequencing was performed on PBMCs. Receptors originate from a woman aged 35 to 49 in good health and CMV-seropositive.

There are a few counts of this clone. The J gene is TRBJ2-7, the V gene TRBV4-3; 8 bases agree with TRBD2. V gave up 0 bases and J gave up 3 bases; unmatched junction bases: 7. CDR3 length: 16 amino acids. Germline V gene lookup returns CDR1 LGHNA and CDR2 YSLEER. CDR3 in amino acids: CASSQDLRGGRYEQYF. CDR3 nucleotides: TGCGCCAGCAGCCAAGATTTACGGGGGGGCCGCTACGAGCAGTACTTC.

V gene TRBV2 combines with J gene TRBJ2-7; 7 bases line up with TRBD2. The V gene's germline CDR1 is SNHLY and CDR2 FYNNEI. This CDR3 comprises 13 residues. V trimming: 6 bases; J trimming: 1 base; junction bases outside the gene matches: 3. The CDR3 sequence: CASSGTMSYEQYF. The CDR3 DNA is TGTGCCAGCAGCGGGACTATGTCCTACGAGCAGTACTTC.

This clone has just one count. The chain uses TRBV7-6 and TRBJ2-3, with 16 bases lining up with TRBD2. Germline V gene lookup returns CDR1 SGHVS and CDR2 FNYEAQ. This CDR3 has 19 amino acids. V was clipped by 5 bases and J by 3 bases; unmatched bases: 11. CDR3 in amino acids: CASSPGLAGGRLVTDTQYF. CDR3 nucleotide sequence: TGTGCCAGCAGCCCGGGACTAGCGGGGGGGCGGTTAGTAACAGATACGCAGTATTTT.

The chain joins TRBV7-8 to TRBJ2-7; D may be TRBD1 (6 bases). The V end lost 5 bases, the J end lost 2 bases, and 16 bases lay between the germline ends. Germline assignment: CDR1 SGHVS and CDR2 FQNEAQ. There are 15 residues in the CDR3. The DNA for the CDR3 is TGTGCCAGCAGCACCCGCACAGGGTCCCCCTACGAGCAGTACTTC. It encodes CASSTRTGSPYEQYF.

The chain carries TRBV5-6 and TRBJ1-2; D unresolved. V lost 5 bases and J lost 7, with 18 bases in between. In germline, CDR1 is SGHDT, CDR2 YYEEEE. The CDR3 extends over 14 amino acids. In DNA, the CDR3 is TGTGCCAGCAGAACACGGGAGGTTGCTTTTGGCTACACCTTC. As protein: CASRTREVAFGYTF. Based on the CDR3 plus reference TRBV5-6 and TRBJ1-2, the full variable domain is DAGVTQSPTHLIKTRGQQVTLRCSPKSGHDTVSWYQQALGQGPQFIFQYYEEEERQRGNFPDRFSGHQFPNYSSELNVNALLLGDSALYLCASRTREVAFGYTFGSGTRLTVV.

As DNA, the CDR3 is TGTGCCAGCAGCTTGGTTCTTGGAAGCGGGGGAAACTACAATGAGCAGTTCTTC. This codes for CASSLVLGSGGNYNEQFF. The chain uses TRBV5-6 and TRBJ2-1; 8 bases are shared with TRBD2. Germline-derived CDR1 and CDR2 are SGHDT and YYEEEE. V lost 0 bases, J lost 3 bases, and 11 bases stayed unmatched. This CDR3 is 18 amino acids long.

The chain carries TRBV28 and TRBJ1-4, with unresolved D. The CDR3 is 13 residues long. Trimming left V 6 bases short and J 7 bases short, with 12 bases between. Germline-derived CDR1 and CDR2 are MDHEN and SYDVKM. Here the CDR3 reads CASSPPGIEKLFF. The CDR3 DNA follows: TGTGCCAGCAGCCCCCCCGGGATTGAAAAACTGTTTTTT.

V usage is TRBV29-1 and J usage is TRBJ2-2; the match to TRBD1 covers 7 bases. Germline CDR1 SQVTM, CDR2 ANQGSEA. V lost 6 bases, J lost 3 bases, and 4 bases stayed unmatched. CDR3 size: 13 residues. This CDR3 reads CSVTGTDTGELFF. The DNA for the CDR3 is TGCAGCGTGACCGGGACAGACACCGGGGAGCTGTTTTTT.

The chain has TRBV20-1 and TRBJ1-2; D is undetermined. V lost 7 bases and J lost 0, with 6 bases in between. Germline V gene lookup returns CDR1 DFQATT and CDR2 SNEGSKA (reference sequence). The CDR3 covers 11 residues. The CDR3 DNA sequence: TGCAGTGGCGATTCTAACTATGGCTACACCTTC. It specifies CSGDSNYGYTF.

The CDR3 DNA sequence: TGTGCCAGCAGCGTAGCTTCTGTGGATACGCAGTATTTT. This translates into CASSVASVDTQYF. The V and J genes are TRBV9 and TRBJ2-3, with D uncertain. The CDR3 sequence is 13 residues long. Per the germline V gene, CDR1 is SGDLS and CDR2 is YYNGEE. V gave up 0 bases and J gave up 6 bases, with 8 bases separating them.

This rearrangement joins TRBV19 to TRBJ1-6; the match to TRBD1 covers 7 bases. Germline V CDR1 and CDR2: LNHDA, SQIVND (reference sequence). The CDR3 extends over 13 amino acids. Trimming took 7 bases from V and 8 from J; bases not matched to a gene: 5. The CDR3, as DNA: TGTGCCAGTAAAAGGACAGGCGATTCACCCCTCCACTTT. Protein: CASKRTGDSPLHF. The entire variable domain, with the rest obtained from reference TRBV19 and TRBJ1-6, is as follows: DGGITQSPKYLFRKEGQNVTLSCEQNLNHDAMYWYRQDPGQGLRLIYYSQIVNDFQKGDIAEGYSVSREKKESFPLTVTSAQKNPTAFYLCASKRTGDSPLHFGNGTRLTVT.

The rearrangement uses TRBV28 and TRBJ1-2; TRBD1 matches at 7 bases. The junction had 4 bases not matched to a gene; V was cut back by 1 base and J by 5 bases. The CDR3 loop spans 14 amino acids. Germline CDR1 is MDHEN and CDR2 is SYDVKM. The DNA of the CDR3 is TGTGCCAGCAGTTTATCCGTACAGGGGTATGGCTACACCTTC. Translation: CASSLSVQGYGYTF.

This clone was observed a few times. The chain joins TRBV29-1 to TRBJ1-3; 9 nucleotides align to TRBD1. CDR3 length: 19 amino acids. The germline gives CDR1 SQVTM, CDR2 ANQGSEA. The V and J ends lost 6 bases and 0 bases, in that order; junction bases with no gene match: 18. The CDR3 sequence is CSVHTGTGIDQDSGNTIYF. CDR3 DNA: TGCAGCGTGCACACCGGGACAGGGATTGATCAGGACTCTGGAAACACCATATATTTT.

V is TRBV19 and J is TRBJ1-6, with 7 bases that match TRBD1. The CDR3 extends over 14 amino acids. Germline V gives CDR1 LNHDA, CDR2 SQIVND (reference sequence). Trimming removed 2 bases from V and 9 bases from J; junction bases left unmatched: 4. The CDR3: CASSIKGASSPLHF. The CDR3 bases are TGTGCCAGTAGTATAAAGGGGGCGAGTTCACCCCTCCACTTT.

This rearrangement joins TRBV4-1 to TRBJ1-3, with a possible D match to TRBD1 (5 bases). Germline assignment: CDR1 MGHRA and CDR2 YSYEKL. This CDR3 has 18 residues. Trimming took 0 bases from V and 2 from J, leaving 17 bases between them. CDR3 sequence (DNA): TGCGCCAGCAGCCAAGATCCCCTGGACATCATGCCTGGAAACACCATATATTTT. Protein sequence: CASSQDPLDIMPGNTIYF.

The rearrangement uses TRBV6-5 and TRBJ2-2; 8 bases match TRBD2. The CDR3 runs to 13 residues. The junction had 8 bases not matched to a gene; V was cut back by 8 bases and J by 9 bases. Germline V CDR1 and CDR2: MNHEY, SVGAGI. The CDR3 DNA reads TGTGCCAGCTCCAGCGGGGGAGGGAGGGAGCTGTTTTTT. Encoded protein: CASSSGGGRELFF.

The genes are TRBV7-6 and TRBJ1-1, with 9 bases that match TRBD1. The germline gives CDR1 SGHVS, CDR2 FNYEAQ. This CDR3 region has 16 residues. Trimming removed 1 base from V and 5 bases from J; junction bases left unmatched: 8. CDR3 amino acids: CASSLEAGTGLTEAFF. CDR3 nucleotides: TGTGCCAGCAGCTTAGAAGCCGGGACAGGGCTTACTGAAGCTTTCTTT.

The rearrangement joins TRBV9 to TRBJ2-1; TRBD2 aligns across 10 bases. J was trimmed by 10 bases and V by 0 bases; bases with no gene match: 10. Germline CDR1 and CDR2: SGDLS and YYNGEE. CDR3 length: 16 residues. The CDR3 sequence is CASSVVLSGGAGEQFF. CDR3 sequence (DNA): TGTGCCAGCAGCGTAGTTCTCAGCGGGGGGGCCGGCGAGCAGTTCTTC.

As DNA, the CDR3 is TGCAGCGTAGTCGGGGGGGCCGGGGAGACCCAGTACTTC. This encodes CSVVGGAGETQYF. V usage is TRBV29-1 and J usage is TRBJ2-5; 8 positions agree with TRBD2. Trimming took 6 bases from V and 5 from J; bases not matched to a gene: 8. CDR3 length: 13 residues. CDR1 and CDR2 from the germline V gene are SQVTM and ANQGSEA. Full variable domain (missing parts from reference TRBV29-1 and TRBJ2-5): SAVISQKPSRDICQRGTSLTIQCQVDSQVTMMFWYRQQPGQSLTLIATANQGSEATYESGFVIDKFPISRPNLTFSTLTVSNMSPEDSSIYLCSVVGGAGETQYFGPGTRLLVL.

This clone has just a few counts. The chain couples TRBV4-1 to TRBJ2-3, with 9 bases matching TRBD2. CDR1 and CDR2 from the germline V gene are MGHRA and YSYEKL. V shed 6 bases, J shed 2 bases, and the junction held 12 bases outside the gene matches. The CDR3 is 17 residues long. The CDR3 is CASRRGGLAGNTDTQYF. The CDR3 DNA reads TGCGCCAGCAGGAGGGGGGGGCTAGCGGGGAACACAGATACGCAGTATTTT.

In this sample, this clone turned up a few times. The chain joins TRBV5-4 to TRBJ1-2; TRBD1 matches 11 bases. The V gene's germline CDR1 is SGHNT and CDR2 YYREEE (reference sequence). This CDR3 has 15 residues. The trim removed 2 bases at V and 5 bases at J, leaving 5 bases unmatched. The DNA of the CDR3 is TGTGCCAGCAGCTTACCAGGACAGGGGGCTTATGGCTACACCTTC. This encodes CASSLPGQGAYGYTF.

CDR3 sequence reads: CASSSRSNQPQHF. The CDR3 nucleotides are TGTGCCAGCAGTTCGAGAAGCAATCAGCCCCAGCATTTT. This chain connects TRBV27 to TRBJ1-5, with D unresolved. V was pared by 4 bases and J by 1 base, with 5 bases between. The CDR3 is 13 residues long. The germline V gene encodes CDR1 MNHEY and CDR2 SMNVEV (reference sequence).

CDR3 bases: TGTGCCAGCAGTCAATTTCCACGGTGGGAGACCCAGTACTTC. Its protein product is CASSQFPRWETQYF. V gene TRBV6-6 combines with J gene TRBJ2-5, with unresolved D. V lost 5 bases and J 5 bases, leaving 15 bases between the germline ends. Looked up from germline, CDR1 is MNHNY and CDR2 is SVGAGI (reference sequence). The CDR3 is 14 residues long.

This clone has ten or more counts. This chain joins TRBV4-1 and TRBJ2-3; 10 bases agree with TRBD2. Germline values: CDR1 MGHRA, CDR2 YSYEKL. The CDR3 consists of 14 residues. J lost 4 bases, V lost 6 bases, and 4 bases had no gene match. Written as DNA, the CDR3 is TGCGCCAGCAGTCTAGCGGGGGAACCAGATACGCAGTATTTT. Encoded protein: CASSLAGEPDTQYF.

The rearrangement links TRBV5-8 to TRBJ2-2, with D perhaps TRBD2 (5 bases). The CDR3 has 15 residues. V lost 6 bases and J 4 bases, leaving 16 bases between the germline ends. Germline assignment: CDR1 SGHTS and CDR2 YDEGEE. The CDR3 nucleotides read TGTGCCAGCACCATCAAACTAGACGCCACCGGGGAGCTGTTTTTT. It translates to CASTIKLDATGELFF.

The gene calls are TRBV6-5 and TRBJ1-1, with a weak D call TRBD1 (5 bases). Germline V lookup: CDR1 MNHEY, CDR2 SVGAGI. This CDR3 contains 13 residues. Trimming took 8 bases from V and 3 from J, leaving 13 bases between them. The CDR3 sequence is CASSREGYTEAFF. The DNA for the CDR3 is TGTGCCAGCTCCAGGGAGGGGTACACTGAAGCTTTCTTT.

This chain connects TRBV7-2 to TRBJ1-1; maybe TRBD1 (6 bases). The CDR3 contains 14 residues. The V and J ends lost 2 bases and 5 bases respectively, with 12 bases between them. CDR1 is SGHTA, CDR2 FQGNSA, per germline. The CDR3 protein is CASSLMGADTEAFF. Here the CDR3 DNA reads TGTGCCAGCAGCTTAATGGGGGCGGATACTGAAGCTTTCTTT.

This clone came up a few times. J is TRBJ2-1 and V is TRBV4-3, with a weak D call TRBD2 (6 bases). This CDR3 comprises 14 residues. Between the trimmed V and J ends, which lost 0 bases and 6 bases, there was a span of 9 bases. CDR1 and CDR2 from the germline V gene are LGHNA and YSLEER. The CDR3 sequence: CASSQELSGNEQFF. The CDR3 DNA is TGCGCCAGCAGCCAAGAGCTTAGCGGCAATGAGCAGTTCTTC.

This clone showed up just once. The chain couples TRBV9 to TRBJ1-5; 8 bases match TRBD1. Germline CDR1 and CDR2: SGDLS and YYNGEE. V shed 7 bases and J 4 bases; nucleotides not matched to a gene: 22. The CDR3 is 19 residues long. CDR3 nucleotide sequence: TGTGCCAGCTTCATATTGGGGAAGGCGACTGGACAGGGTAATCAGCCCCAGCATTTT. It is translated as CASFILGKATGQGNQPQHF. Full variable domain (outside the CDR3, taken from reference TRBV9 and TRBJ1-5): DSGVTQTPKHLITATGQRVTLRCSPRSGDLSVYWYQQSLDQGLQFLIQYYNGEERAKGNILERFSAQQFPDLHSELNLSSLELGDSALYFCASFILGKATGQGNQPQHFGDGTRLSIL.

Here the CDR3 reads CASSVATGGNEQYF. The CDR3 DNA is TGTGCCAGCAGTGTCGCGACAGGGGGCAACGAGCAGTACTTC. V usage is TRBV2 and J usage is TRBJ2-7; the match to TRBD1 covers 10 bases. Trimming at V came to 4 bases and at J to 5 bases, leaving 5 bases not matched to a gene. Germline V gene lookup returns CDR1 SNHLY and CDR2 FYNNEI. There are 14 residues in the CDR3.

The chain links TRBV7-9 to TRBJ1-6, with TRBD1 identical over 8 bases. The CDR3 sequence is 15 residues long. From germline, CDR1 is SEHNR and CDR2 FQNEAQ (reference sequence). Trimming cost V 0 bases and J 10 bases; bases outside gene matches: 5. The CDR3 DNA reads as TGTGCCAGCAGCTTAGCACAGGGGGAACGGTCACCCCTCCACTTT. Its translation: CASSLAQGERSPLHF.

This chain connects TRBV5-1 to TRBJ2-6, with D perhaps TRBD1 (5 bases). CDR3 length: 17 residues. V gave up 1 base and J gave up 0 bases, with 11 bases separating them. The V gene's germline CDR1 is SGHRS and CDR2 YFSETQ. CDR3 DNA sequence: TGCGCCAGCAGCTTGAGACAGTCTAGCTCTGGGGCCAACGTCCTGACTTTC. It codes for CASSLRQSSSGANVLTF.